These 17 T cell receptor beta chains share one sample of origin, sequenced in a study of T-cell reconstitution after alpha-beta-depleted transplantation in children. TCRbeta library preparation incorporated unique molecular identifiers. MiXCR was run by TCRdb on the PCR reads, yielding one entry per CDR3 protein. Of approximately 350,000 distinct CDR3 sequences listed, about 16% were seen once; the top ten hold around two fifths. This material consisted of PBMCs, mostly from graft donor cells, taken 360 days after TCRalphabeta/CD19-depleted stem cell transplant. The receptors were sampled from a male patient aged 2 to 9 who had a stem cell transplant for acute lymphoblastic leukemia, so the T cells may come from the graft donor.

V gene TRBV2 combines with J gene TRBJ1-5, with 8 nucleotides matching TRBD1. J gave up 6 bases and V 6 bases, and 7 bases lay outside the gene matches. Germline CDR1 SNHLY, CDR2 FYNNEI. The CDR3 length is 14 residues. CDR3 loop: CASSQDRAGQPQHF. The CDR3 nucleotides are TGTGCCAGCAGCCAGGACAGGGCCGGTCAGCCCCAGCATTTT.

The chain couples TRBV7-2 to TRBJ2-1; TRBD2 matches at 8 bases. The V gene end was trimmed by 1 base and the J gene end by 5 bases; junction bases not matched to a gene: 1. CDR1 and CDR2 from the germline V gene are SGHTA and FQGNSA. The CDR3 extends over 14 amino acids. The CDR3 here is CASSLVAGNNEQFF. As DNA, the CDR3 is TGTGCCAGCAGCTTAGTAGCGGGAAACAATGAGCAGTTCTTC.

The chain has TRBV7-2 and TRBJ2-7; a possible D gene is TRBD2 (5 bases). The CDR3 is 14 amino acids. Germline-derived CDR1 and CDR2 are SGHTA and FQGNSA. The V end lost 7 bases, the J end lost 0 bases, and 13 bases lay between the germline ends. The CDR3 DNA reads TGTGCCAGCAAACGGGAACCACTCTCCTACGAGCAGTACTTC. Translating it yields CASKREPLSYEQYF.

The chain carries TRBV7-2 and TRBJ2-3; D is uncertain. This CDR3 comprises 16 residues. From germline, CDR1 is SGHTA and CDR2 FQGNSA. With 0 bases removed from V and 0 bases from J, the gap between germline ends came to 10 bases. The CDR3 nucleotides are TGTGCCAGCAGCTTAGCCACCCTTTATAGCACAGATACGCAGTATTTT. It is translated as CASSLATLYSTDTQYF.

This clonotype has a count of ten or more. The chain links TRBV5-1 to TRBJ2-5; D tentatively reads TRBD1 or TRBD2 (5 bases each). This CDR3 has 17 residues. Between the trimmed V and J ends, which lost 4 bases and 5 bases, there was a span of 24 bases. Germline assignment: CDR1 SGHRS and CDR2 YFSETQ. DNA for the CDR3: TGCGCCAGCAGCCTGATGGGGCGAGCAGTCTCGGGGGAGACCCAGTACTTC. This codes for CASSLMGRAVSGETQYF.

This chain uses TRBV11-2 with TRBJ2-1; 12 positions match TRBD2. There are 14 residues in the CDR3. Germline CDR1 SGHAT, CDR2 FQNNGV. V lost 4 bases and J lost 7; bases outside the gene matches: 2. As DNA, the CDR3 is TGTGCCAGCAGCTGGACTAGCGGGACAAATGAGCAGTTCTTC. Translating it yields CASSWTSGTNEQFF. Full variable domain (remainder filled in from reference TRBV11-2 and TRBJ2-1): EAGVAQSPRYKIIEKRQSVAFWCNPISGHATLYWYQQILGQGPKLLIQFQNNGVVDDSQLPKDRFSAERLKGVDSTLKIQPAKLEDSAVYLCASSWTSGTNEQFFGPGTRLTVL.

The table lists this clonotype with a few counts. This sequence joins TRBV12-3 or TRBV12-4 and TRBJ2-7; D may be TRBD1 or TRBD2 (6 bases each). Trimming took off 7 bases at V and 4 bases at J, with 11 bases between the two ends. CDR3 length: 12 residues. Written as DNA, the CDR3 is TGTGCCAGCACCCAAGGGGGGTACGAGCAGTACTTC. Translation: CASTQGGYEQYF.

The V call is TRBV11-2, the J call TRBJ2-1; 14 bases line up with TRBD2. The J segment lost 2 bases and the V segment lost 5 bases, leaving 5 bases of the junction unmatched. Germline V gene sequence: CDR1 SGHAT, CDR2 FQNNGV. The CDR3 is 17 residues long. In DNA, the CDR3 is TGTGCCAGCAGCGGACTAGCGGGAGGTAACACCTACAATGAGCAGTTCTTC. It is translated as CASSGLAGGNTYNEQFF.

In this sample, this clonotype turned up many times. V gene TRBV20-1 combines with J gene TRBJ2-6; D uncertain. CDR1 and CDR2 from the germline V gene are DFQATT and SNEGSKA (reference sequence). The CDR3 has 15 residues. V was clipped by 0 bases and J by 7 bases, with 13 bases between them. In nucleotides, the CDR3 is TGCAGTGCTAGAGAGCCCGGGTTGTTAGCCAACGTCCTGACTTTC. Protein sequence: CSAREPGLLANVLTF.

The chain is built from TRBV9 and TRBJ2-3; tentatively, D is TRBD2 (6 bases). Per the germline V gene, CDR1 is SGDLS and CDR2 is YYNGEE. The CDR3 has 12 residues. V lost 3 bases and J 4 bases, leaving 6 bases between the germline ends. CDR3 sequence (DNA): TGTGCCAGCAGCGCTAGCGCAGATACGCAGTATTTT. It encodes CASSASADTQYF.

V gene TRBV6-5 combines with J gene TRBJ2-6, with TRBD1 matching 7 bases. There are 18 residues in the CDR3. Trimming at V came to 2 bases and at J to 0 bases, leaving 7 bases not matched to a gene. The germline V gene encodes CDR1 MNHEY and CDR2 SVGAGI. The CDR3: CASSYGDSRTSGANVLTF. In DNA form, the CDR3 reads TGTGCCAGCAGTTACGGGGACAGCCGGACCTCTGGGGCCAACGTCCTGACTTTC.

This chain connects TRBV7-9 to TRBJ2-6; possibly TRBD1 or TRBD2 for D (6 bases each). Germline V gene sequence: CDR1 SEHNR, CDR2 FQNEAQ (reference sequence). There are 15 residues in the CDR3. V was clipped by 6 bases and J by 4 bases, with 13 bases between them. Written as DNA, the CDR3 is TGTGCCAGCAGTATAACAGGGAGGGGGGCCAACGTCCTGACTTTC. Its protein is CASSITGRGANVLTF.

This clonotype was seen a few times. CDR3 DNA sequence: TGTGCCAGCAATCCTACAGAGGATCAGCCCCAGCATTTT. Translated: CASNPTEDQPQHF. The V gene is TRBV28, the J gene TRBJ1-5; D is unclear. Germline V gives CDR1 MDHEN, CDR2 SYDVKM. The CDR3 runs 13 residues. V gave up 7 bases and J gave up 5 bases, with 12 bases separating them.

The chain carries TRBV5-1 and TRBJ2-7; 8 positions match TRBD1. The CDR3 length is 14 residues. The trim removed 4 bases at V and 2 bases at J, leaving 5 bases unmatched. Germline CDR1 and CDR2: SGHRS and YFSETQ. The CDR3 DNA follows: TGCGCCAGCAGCGAGGGGGACAGGACCTACGAGCAGTACTTC. It translates to CASSEGDRTYEQYF. Filled out from reference TRBV5-1 and TRBJ2-7, the complete variable domain reads KAGVTQTPRYLIKTRGQQVTLSCSPISGHRSVSWYQQTPGQGLQFLFEYFSETQRNKGNFPGRFSGRQFSNSRSEMNVSTLELGDSALYLCASSEGDRTYEQYFGPGTRLTVT.

The V and J genes are TRBV5-1 and TRBJ2-7, with TRBD1 identical over 7 bases. The CDR3 has 15 amino acids. V shed 0 bases and J 3 bases; nucleotides not matched to a gene: 6. Germline assignment: CDR1 SGHRS and CDR2 YFSETQ. The CDR3 coding sequence is TGCGCCAGCAGCTTGGCCGGGACAGCCGGCTACGAGCAGTACTTC. Residues: CASSLAGTAGYEQYF.

The table lists this clonotype with a few counts. The chain joins TRBV5-1 to TRBJ2-7; 7 positions agree with TRBD1. Per the germline V gene, CDR1 is SGHRS and CDR2 is YFSETQ. The V and J ends lost 7 bases and 0 bases, in that order; junction bases with no gene match: 10. This CDR3 spans 15 amino acids. The CDR3 nucleotides are TGCGCCAGCCACCCCGGGGACAGCAGCTCCTACGAGCAGTACTTC. Amino acid sequence: CASHPGDSSSYEQYF. Using reference TRBV5-1 and TRBJ2-7 for the parts outside the CDR3, the full variable domain is KAGVTQTPRYLIKTRGQQVTLSCSPISGHRSVSWYQQTPGQGLQFLFEYFSETQRNKGNFPGRFSGRQFSNSRSEMNVSTLELGDSALYLCASHPGDSSSYEQYFGPGTRLTVT.

There are many counts of this clonotype. The chain uses TRBV28 and TRBJ1-1; D is perhaps TRBD1 (5 bases). The CDR3 is 16 amino acids. Germline CDR1 and CDR2: MDHEN and SYDVKM. Trimming shortened V by 6 bases and J by 3 bases, and 20 bases separated the two germline ends. The CDR3 loop is CASSRLPALGDTEAFF. The CDR3 nucleotides read TGTGCCAGCAGCAGACTCCCAGCTTTGGGGGACACTGAAGCTTTCTTT.